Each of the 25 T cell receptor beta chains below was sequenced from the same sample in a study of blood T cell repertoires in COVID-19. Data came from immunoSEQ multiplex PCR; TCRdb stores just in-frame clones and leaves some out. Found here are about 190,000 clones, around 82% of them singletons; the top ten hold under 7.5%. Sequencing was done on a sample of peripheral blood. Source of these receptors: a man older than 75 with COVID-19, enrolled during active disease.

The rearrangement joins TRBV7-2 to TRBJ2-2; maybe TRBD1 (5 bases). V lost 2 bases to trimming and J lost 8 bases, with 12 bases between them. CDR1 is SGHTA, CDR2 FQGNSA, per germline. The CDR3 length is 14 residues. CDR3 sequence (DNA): TGTGCCAGCAGCTTAACGCAGGGTTCAGGGGAGCTGTTTTTT. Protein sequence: CASSLTQGSGELFF.

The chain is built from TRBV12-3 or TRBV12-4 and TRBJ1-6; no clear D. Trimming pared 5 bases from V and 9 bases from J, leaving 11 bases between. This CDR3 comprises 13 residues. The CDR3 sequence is CASSLAVGSPLHF. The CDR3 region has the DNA TGTGCCAGCAGTCTGGCGGTGGGTTCACCCCTCCACTTT.

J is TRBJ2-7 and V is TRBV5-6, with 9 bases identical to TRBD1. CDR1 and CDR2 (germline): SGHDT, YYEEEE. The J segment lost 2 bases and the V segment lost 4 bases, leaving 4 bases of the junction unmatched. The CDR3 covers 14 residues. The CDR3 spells CASSSGTGTYEQYF. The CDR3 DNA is TGTGCCAGCAGCAGTGGGACAGGGACCTACGAGCAGTACTTC.

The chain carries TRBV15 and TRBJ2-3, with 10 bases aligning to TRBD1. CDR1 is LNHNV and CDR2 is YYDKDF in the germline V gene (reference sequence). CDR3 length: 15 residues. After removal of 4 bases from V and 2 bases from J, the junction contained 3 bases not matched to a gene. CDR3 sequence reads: CATSMDRGNTDTQYF. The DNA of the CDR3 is TGTGCCACCAGCATGGACAGGGGGAACACAGATACGCAGTATTTT.

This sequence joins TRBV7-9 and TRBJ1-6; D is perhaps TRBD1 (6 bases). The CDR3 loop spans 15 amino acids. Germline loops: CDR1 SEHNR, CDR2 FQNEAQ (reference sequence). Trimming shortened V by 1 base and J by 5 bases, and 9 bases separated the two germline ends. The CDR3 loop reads CASSLGDTNNSPLHF. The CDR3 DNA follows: TGTGCCAGCAGCTTAGGGGACACTAATAATTCACCCCTCCACTTT. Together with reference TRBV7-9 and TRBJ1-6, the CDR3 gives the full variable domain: DTGVSQNPRHKITKRGQNVTFRCDPISEHNRLYWYRQTLGQGPEFLTYFQNEAQLEKSRLLSDRFSAERPKGSFSTLEIQRTEQGDSAMYLCASSLGDTNNSPLHFGNGTRLTVT.

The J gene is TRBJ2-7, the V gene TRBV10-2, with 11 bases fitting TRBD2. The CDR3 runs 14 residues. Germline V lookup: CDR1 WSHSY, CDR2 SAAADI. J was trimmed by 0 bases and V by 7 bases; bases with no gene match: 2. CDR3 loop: CASKTSGGSYEQYF. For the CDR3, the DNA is TGCGCCAGCAAAACTAGCGGGGGCTCCTACGAGCAGTACTTC.

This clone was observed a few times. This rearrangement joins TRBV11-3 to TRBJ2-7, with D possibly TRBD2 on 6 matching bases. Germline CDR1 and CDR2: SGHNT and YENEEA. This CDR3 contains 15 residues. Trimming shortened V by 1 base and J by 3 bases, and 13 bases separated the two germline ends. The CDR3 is CASSLGGTGDYEQYF. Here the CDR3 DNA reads TGTGCCAGCAGCTTAGGGGGGACGGGGGACTACGAGCAGTACTTC.

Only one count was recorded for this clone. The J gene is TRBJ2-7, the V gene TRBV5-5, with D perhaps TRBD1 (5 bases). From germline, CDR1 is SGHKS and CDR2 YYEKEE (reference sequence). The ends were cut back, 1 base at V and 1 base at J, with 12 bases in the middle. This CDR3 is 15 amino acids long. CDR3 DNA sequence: TGTGCCAGCAGCTTGCAGGGCCTGACGTCCTACGAGCAGTACTTC. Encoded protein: CASSLQGLTSYEQYF.

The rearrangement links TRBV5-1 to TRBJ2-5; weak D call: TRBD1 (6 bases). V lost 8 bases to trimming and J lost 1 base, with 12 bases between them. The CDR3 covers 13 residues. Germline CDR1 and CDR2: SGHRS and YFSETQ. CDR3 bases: TGCGCCAGTAAAGTACAGGGCCAAGAGACCCAGTACTTC. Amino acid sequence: CASKVQGQETQYF.

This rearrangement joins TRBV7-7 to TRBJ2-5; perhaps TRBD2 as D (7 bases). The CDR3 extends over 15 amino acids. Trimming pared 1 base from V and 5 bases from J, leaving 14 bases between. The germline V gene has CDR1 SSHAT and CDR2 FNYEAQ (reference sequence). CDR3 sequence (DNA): TGTGCCAGCAGCTTAGGTGGGGGGGCTGGTGAGACCCAGTACTTC. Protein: CASSLGGGAGETQYF.

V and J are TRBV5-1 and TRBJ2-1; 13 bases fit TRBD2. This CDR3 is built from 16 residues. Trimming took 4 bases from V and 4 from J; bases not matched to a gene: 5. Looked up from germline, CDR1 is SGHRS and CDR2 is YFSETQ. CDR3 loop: CASSRGLAGLYNEQFF. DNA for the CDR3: TGCGCCAGCAGCCGGGGACTAGCGGGACTATACAATGAGCAGTTCTTC.

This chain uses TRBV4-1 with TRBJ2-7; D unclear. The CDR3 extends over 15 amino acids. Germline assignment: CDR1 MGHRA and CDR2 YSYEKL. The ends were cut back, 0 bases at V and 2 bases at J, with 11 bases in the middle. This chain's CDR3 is CASSQEVRYPYEQYF. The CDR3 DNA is TGCGCCAGCAGCCAAGAGGTCAGGTATCCCTACGAGCAGTACTTC.

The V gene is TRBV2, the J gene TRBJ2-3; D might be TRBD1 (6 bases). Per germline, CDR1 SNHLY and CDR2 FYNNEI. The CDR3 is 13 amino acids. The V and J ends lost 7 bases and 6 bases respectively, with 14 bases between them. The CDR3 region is CASNLQGPDTQYF. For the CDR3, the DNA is TGTGCCAGCAATTTACAGGGCCCCGATACGCAGTATTTT. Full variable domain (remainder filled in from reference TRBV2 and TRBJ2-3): EPEVTQTPSHQVTQMGQEVILRCVPISNHLYFYWYRQILGQKVEFLVSFYNNEISEKSEIFDDQFSVERPDGSNFTLKIRSTKLEDSAMYFCASNLQGPDTQYFGPGTRLTVL.

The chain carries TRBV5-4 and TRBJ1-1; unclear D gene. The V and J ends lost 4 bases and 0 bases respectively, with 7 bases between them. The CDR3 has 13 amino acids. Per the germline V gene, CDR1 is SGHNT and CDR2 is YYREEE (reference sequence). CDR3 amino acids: CASSLNLNTEAFF. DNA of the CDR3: TGTGCCAGCAGCCTAAACTTGAACACTGAAGCTTTCTTT.

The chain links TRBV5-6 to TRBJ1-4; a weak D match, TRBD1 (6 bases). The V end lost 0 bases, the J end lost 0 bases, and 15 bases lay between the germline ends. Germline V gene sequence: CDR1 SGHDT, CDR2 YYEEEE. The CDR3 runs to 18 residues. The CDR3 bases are TGTGCCAGCAGCTTGGTCTCCCGGCACAGGGCAACTAATGAAAAACTGTTTTTT. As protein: CASSLVSRHRATNEKLFF.

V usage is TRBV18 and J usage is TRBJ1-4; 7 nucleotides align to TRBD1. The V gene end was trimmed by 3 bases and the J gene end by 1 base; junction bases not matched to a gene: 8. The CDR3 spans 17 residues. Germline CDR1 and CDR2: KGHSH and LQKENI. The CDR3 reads CASSPQGTVITNEKLFF. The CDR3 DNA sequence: TGTGCCAGCTCACCTCAAGGGACAGTTATAACTAATGAAAAACTGTTTTTT.

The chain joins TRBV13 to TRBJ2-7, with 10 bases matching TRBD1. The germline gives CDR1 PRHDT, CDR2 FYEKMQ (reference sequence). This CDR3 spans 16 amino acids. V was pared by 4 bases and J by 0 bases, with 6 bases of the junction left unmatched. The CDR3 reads CASSSARDRGSYEQYF. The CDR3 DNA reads TGTGCCAGCAGCTCTGCCCGGGACAGGGGCTCCTACGAGCAGTACTTC.

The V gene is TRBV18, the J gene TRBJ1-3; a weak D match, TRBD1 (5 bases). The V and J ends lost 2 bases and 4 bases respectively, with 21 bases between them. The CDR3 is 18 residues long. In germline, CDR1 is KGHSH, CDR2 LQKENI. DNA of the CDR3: TGTGCCAGCTCACCAGGCCAGGGACTCCGGGCTGGAGGAAACACCATATATTTT. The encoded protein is CASSPGQGLRAGGNTIYF.

The DNA of the CDR3 is TGTGCCAGCAGCTTAGTCAGGGGACAGGCAGATACGCAGTATTTT. Translation: CASSLVRGQADTQYF. The chain carries TRBV7-9 and TRBJ2-3, with 8 bases lining up with TRBD1. V was clipped by 1 base and J by 4 bases; unmatched bases: 4. The germline gives CDR1 SEHNR, CDR2 FQNEAQ (reference sequence). The CDR3 runs to 15 residues.

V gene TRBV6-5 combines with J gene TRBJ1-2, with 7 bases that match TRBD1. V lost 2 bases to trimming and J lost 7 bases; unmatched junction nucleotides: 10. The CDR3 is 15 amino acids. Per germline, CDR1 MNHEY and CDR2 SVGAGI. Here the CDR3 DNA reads TGTGCCAGCAGTTACGGGGGGACAGACCCTTTTGGCTACACCTTC. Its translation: CASSYGGTDPFGYTF.

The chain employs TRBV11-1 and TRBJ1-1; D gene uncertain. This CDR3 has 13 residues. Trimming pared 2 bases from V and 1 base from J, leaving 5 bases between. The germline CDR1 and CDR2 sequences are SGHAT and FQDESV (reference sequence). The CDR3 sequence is CASSLNTNTEAFF. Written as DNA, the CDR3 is TGTGCCAGCAGCTTAAACACGAACACTGAAGCTTTCTTT.

The CDR3 region has the DNA TGTGCCAGCAGTGTGGGACAGGGGAGGGACGAGCAGTACTTC. It yields the protein CASSVGQGRDEQYF. The rearrangement links TRBV28 to TRBJ2-7, with 10 bases aligning to TRBD1. V lost 5 bases, J lost 5 bases, and 6 bases stayed unmatched. Per the germline V gene, CDR1 is MDHEN and CDR2 is SYDVKM. This CDR3 contains 14 residues.

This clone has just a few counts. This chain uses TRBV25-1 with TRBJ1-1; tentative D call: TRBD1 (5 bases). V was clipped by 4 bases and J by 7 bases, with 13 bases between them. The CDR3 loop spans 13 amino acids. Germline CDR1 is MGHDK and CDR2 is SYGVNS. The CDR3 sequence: CASSGQLGGEAFF. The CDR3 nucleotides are TGTGCCAGCAGTGGCCAGCTGGGGGGTGAAGCTTTCTTT.

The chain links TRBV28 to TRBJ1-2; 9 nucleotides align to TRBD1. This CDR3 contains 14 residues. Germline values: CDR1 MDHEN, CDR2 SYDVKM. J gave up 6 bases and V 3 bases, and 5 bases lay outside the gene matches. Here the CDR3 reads CASSFLGQGDGYTF. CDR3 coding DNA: TGTGCCAGCAGTTTCCTGGGACAGGGAGATGGCTACACCTTC.

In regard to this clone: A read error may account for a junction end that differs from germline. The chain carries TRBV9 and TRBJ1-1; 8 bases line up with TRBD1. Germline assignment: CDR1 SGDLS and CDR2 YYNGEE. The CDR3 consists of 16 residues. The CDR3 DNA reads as TGTGCCAGCAGCGTAGGACAGGGGCTCGGGAACTCTGAAGCTTTCTTT. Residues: CASSVGQGLGNSEAFF.